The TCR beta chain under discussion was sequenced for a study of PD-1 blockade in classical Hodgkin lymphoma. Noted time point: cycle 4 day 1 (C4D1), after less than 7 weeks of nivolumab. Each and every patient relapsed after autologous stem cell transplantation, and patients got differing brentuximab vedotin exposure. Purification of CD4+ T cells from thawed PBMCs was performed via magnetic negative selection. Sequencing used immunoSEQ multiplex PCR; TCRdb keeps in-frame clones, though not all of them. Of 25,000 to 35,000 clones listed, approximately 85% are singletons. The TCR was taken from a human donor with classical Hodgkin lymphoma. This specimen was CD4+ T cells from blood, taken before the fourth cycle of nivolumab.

CDR3 sequence (DNA): TGTGCCAGCAGTTCAACCCCCAGGGGCGGCTATGGCTACACCTTC. This translates into CASSSTPRGGYGYTF. V gene TRBV27 combines with J gene TRBJ1-2; TRBD1 might be the D (6 bases). This CDR3 comprises 15 residues. CDR1 and CDR2 from the germline V gene are MNHEY and SMNVEV (reference sequence). V dropped 4 bases and J dropped 4 bases, with 16 bases sitting between them.